Reported below is one T cell receptor beta chain. The sample is drawn from a study of long-term antiretroviral therapy in people with HIV. An immunoSEQ assay, version v3.0, was performed at survey level. Libraries were prepared by immunoSEQ multiplex PCR; TCRdb keeps only in-frame clonotypes and omits some of them. The repertoire holds tens of thousands of clones, with approximately 95% as singletons. V dropped 9 bases and J dropped 0; count of bases not matched to a gene: 8. Germline V gene data show CDR1 as SGHTA and CDR2 as FQGNSA. CDR3 length: 15 amino acids. This sequence joins TRBV7-2 and TRBJ2-3; 8 nucleotides line up with TRBD2. Specimen: unsorted PBMCs, collected 5.3 years after starting antiretroviral therapy. The TCR was taken from a man in his fifties with HIV. CDR3 protein: CASTKSGGSTDTQYF. CDR3 DNA: TGTGCCAGTACCAAAAGCGGGGGTAGCACAGATACGCAGTATTTT.